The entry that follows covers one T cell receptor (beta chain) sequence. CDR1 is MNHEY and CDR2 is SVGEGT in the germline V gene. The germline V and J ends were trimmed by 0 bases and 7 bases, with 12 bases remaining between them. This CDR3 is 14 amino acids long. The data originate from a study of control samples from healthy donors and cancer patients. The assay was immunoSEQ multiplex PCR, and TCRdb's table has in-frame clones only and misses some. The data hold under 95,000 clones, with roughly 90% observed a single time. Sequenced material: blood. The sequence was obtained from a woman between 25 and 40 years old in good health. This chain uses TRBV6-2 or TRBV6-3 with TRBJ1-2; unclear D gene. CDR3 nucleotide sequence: TGTGCCAGCAGTTACTCGGATGCGCTGGGTGGCTACACCTTC. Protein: CASSYSDALGGYTF.